This T cell receptor (beta chain) came from a study of T cells in Graves' hyperthyroidism and ophthalmopathy. There were TCR beta CDR3 regions amplified from RNA transcripts. The TCR CDR3 first-round RT-PCR relied on the HTBI primer set. TCRdb called the multiplex PCR reads again in MiXCR, with one record for every CDR3 protein. The data hold 750,000 to 950,000 distinct CDR3 sequences, with around 39% observed a single time. Germline V gives CDR1 MGHRA, CDR2 YSYEKL. V dropped 4 bases and J dropped 5 bases, with 14 bases sitting between them. The CDR3 is 14 amino acids. Newly diagnosed patients aged 18 to 65 had hyperthyroidism of under 2 months' duration. Orbital computed tomography and thyroid ultrasound, together with serum TRAb and thyroxine and clinical symptoms, were used for diagnoses. This clonotype was observed a few times. What it binds is not known. Study findings and constraints: Most expanded thyroid clonotypes above 0.001 recurred in blood. A median around 6.8 months before onset, the model predicted ophthalmopathy.

The sequence was obtained from a man aged 18 to 29 with Graves' hyperthyroidism. The gene calls are TRBV4-1 and TRBJ2-5; D perhaps matches TRBD1 (6 bases). The source material was blood. The CDR3 DNA reads as TGCGCCAGCAGCCGGTACAGGGAGCGGGAGACCCAGTACTTC. Translated: CASSRYRERETQYF.